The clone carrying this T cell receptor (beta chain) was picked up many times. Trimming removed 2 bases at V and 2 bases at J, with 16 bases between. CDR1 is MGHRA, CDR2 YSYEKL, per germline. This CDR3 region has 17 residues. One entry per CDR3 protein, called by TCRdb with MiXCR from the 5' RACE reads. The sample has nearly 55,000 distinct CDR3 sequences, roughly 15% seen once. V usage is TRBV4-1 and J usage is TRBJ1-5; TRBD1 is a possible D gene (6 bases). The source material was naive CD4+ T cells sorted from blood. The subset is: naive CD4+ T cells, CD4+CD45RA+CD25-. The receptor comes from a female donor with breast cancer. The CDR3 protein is CASSQHRVIHGNQPQHF. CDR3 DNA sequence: TGCGCCAGCAGCCAACACAGGGTGATCCACGGCAATCAGCCCCAGCATTTT.